The rows below give T cell receptor beta chains drawn from one sample of a study of cytomegalovirus exposure and HLA in healthy donors. Profiled with immunoSEQ multiplex PCR; TCRdb holds only in-frame clones, not every one. The sample comprises some 190,000 clones, roughly 80% of which are singletons, and roughly 3.2% rests with the top ten. The sample consisted of PBMCs. Receptor source: a man in his forties or fifties in good health and CMV-seropositive. CDR3s include the opening cysteine and the closing phenylalanine or tryptophan.

CDR3 length | V gene | CDR3 protein
16 | TRBV5-1 | CASSLDMGLQYTEAFF
15 | TRBV6-5 | CASSSGLAGSYEQYF
19 | TRBV12-5 | CASGLVQGLAGGNTGELFF
16 | TRBV19 | CASSWSSGGGTDTQYF
13 | TRBV6-6 | CASSYHRVNEQYF
15 | TRBV7-6 | CASSLTSGGQYEQYF
17 | TRBV21-1 | CASSKDFVLQGNYEQYF
13 | TRBV19 | CASKGHLNTEAFF
15 | TRBV7-9 | CASSLGALAKNIQYF
14 | TRBV7-9 | CASSLGGADYGYTF
15 | TRBV6-5 | CASSYSRGWNTEAFF
16 | TRBV19 | CATRRQSGGQYNEQFF
16 | TRBV19 | CASRDRGTASTDTQYF
15 | TRBV11-3 | CASSLERGAYNEQFF
15 | TRBV23-1 | CASSPTAGTNEKLFF
17 | TRBV28 | CASSTDRPYSANEKLFF
13 | TRBV29-1 | CSVARGHNTEAFF
14 | TRBV28 | CASSIGQRINGYTF
14 | TRBV29-1 | CSVRDRASYNEQFF
18 | TRBV28 | CASSYPLWGQGGAYEQYF
13 | TRBV29-1 | CSVERDIYNEQFF
13 | TRBV5-6 | CASSLSRGYGYTF
15 | TRBV10-3 | CAISEEGYYNSPLHF
13 | TRBV7-6 | CASSSGLSGELFF
14 | TRBV5-1 | CASSPADSDYGYTF
13 | TRBV28 | CAAQGQGSPEQYF
13 | TRBV29-1 | CSVATGLNSPLHF
15 | TRBV4-1 | CASSRGQGPNEKLFF
15 | TRBV18 | CASSPRTGADTEAFF
14 | TRBV9 | CATGGGQPTDTQYF
17 | TRBV5-1 | CASSFGTTRRGLDTQYF
16 | TRBV9 | CASSAGRNLAKNIQYF
17 | TRBV28 | CASSWETGPPQAGELFF
17 | TRBV6-1 | CASSEFFGTGGLYEQYF
12 | TRBV29-1 | CSVAGHKYEQYF
15 | TRBV15 | CATSRGAGEQETQYF
16 | TRBV18 | CASSPSPRQGNYGYTF
17 | TRBV9 | CASSVGPLAGSTDTQYF
14 | TRBV6-6 | CASSPTLSNQPQHF
16 | TRBV19 | CASSTQGLAGGKTQYF
15 | TRBV7-9 | CASSTSTGSTQPQHF
20 | TRBV7-8 | CASSLRVWGGGSTGANVLTF
17 | TRBV28 | CASSFGRGQTENQPQHF
13 | TRBV27 | CASSLGGTGAQYF
15 | TRBV19 | CASSVSGQGTGEQYF
14 | TRBV7-2 | CASSLGSTGNTIYF
15 | TRBV5-4 | CASSSGLADTGELFF
15 | TRBV4-1 | CASSQDPGGPREQYF
12 | TRBV10-1 | CASSVGGSTQYF
16 | TRBV13 | CASSLPGRGVRNEQFF
15 | TRBV11-2 | CASSLDGSATGELFF
16 | TRBV7-9 | CASSLVGGGNTGELFF
13 | TRBV5-5 | CASSLGATDTQYF
15 | TRBV2 | CAGRASSGAYNEQFF
20 | TRBV4-1 | CASSERGLLGGKTTNEKLFF